This TCR beta chain came from a study of CD8+ T cells in alopecia areata. TCR sequencing used cDNA made by reverse transcription of extracted RNA. Generated by immunoSEQ multiplex PCR, the TCRdb table keeps only in-frame clones and is missing some. The table lists under 70,000 clones, over 95% of them singletons, with roughly 26% in the top ten. Trimming stripped 0 bases from V and 5 bases from J, with 7 bases between. Germline values: CDR1 LNHDA, CDR2 SQIVND (reference sequence). This CDR3 is 14 amino acids long. This chain links TRBV19 with TRBJ2-2, with a tentative D call TRBD1 (5 bases). Sample: CD8+ T cells sorted from blood, taken at week 0. The sequence came from a human donor with alopecia areata. CDR3 region: CASSIEGLTGELFF. CDR3 nucleotide sequence: TGTGCCAGTAGTATAGAGGGGCTGACCGGGGAGCTGTTTTTT.